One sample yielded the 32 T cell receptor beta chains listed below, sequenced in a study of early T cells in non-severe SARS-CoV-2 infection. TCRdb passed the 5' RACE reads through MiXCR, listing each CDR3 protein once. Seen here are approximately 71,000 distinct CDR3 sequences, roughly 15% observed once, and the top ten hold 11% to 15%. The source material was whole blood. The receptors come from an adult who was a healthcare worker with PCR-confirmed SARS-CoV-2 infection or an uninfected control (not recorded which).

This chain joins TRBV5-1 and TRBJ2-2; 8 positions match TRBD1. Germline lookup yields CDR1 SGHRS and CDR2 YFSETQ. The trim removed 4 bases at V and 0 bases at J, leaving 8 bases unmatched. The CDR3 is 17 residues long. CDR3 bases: TGCGCCAGCAGCCACCACACAGGGGGAGCGAACACCGGGGAGCTGTTTTTT. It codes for CASSHHTGGANTGELFF.

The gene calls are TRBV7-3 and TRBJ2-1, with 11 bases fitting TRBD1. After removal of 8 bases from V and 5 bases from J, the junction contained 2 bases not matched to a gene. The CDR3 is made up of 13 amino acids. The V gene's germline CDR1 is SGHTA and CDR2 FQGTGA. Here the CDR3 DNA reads TGTGCCAGCGGGACAGGGGGTAACAATGAGCAGTTCTTC. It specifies CASGTGGNNEQFF.

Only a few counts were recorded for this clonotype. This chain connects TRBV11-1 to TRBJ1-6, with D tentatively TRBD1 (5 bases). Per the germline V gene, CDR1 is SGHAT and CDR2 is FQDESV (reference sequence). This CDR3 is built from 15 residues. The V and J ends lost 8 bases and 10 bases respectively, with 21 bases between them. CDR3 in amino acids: CASSQRGTGKSPLHF. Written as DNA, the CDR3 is TGTGCCAGCTCCCAACGGGGGACGGGTAAATCACCCCTCCACTTT.

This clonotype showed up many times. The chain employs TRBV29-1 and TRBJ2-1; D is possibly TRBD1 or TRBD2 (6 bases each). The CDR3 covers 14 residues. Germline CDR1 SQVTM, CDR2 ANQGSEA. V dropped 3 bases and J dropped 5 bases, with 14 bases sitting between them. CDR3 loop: CSVDDPGAHNEQFF. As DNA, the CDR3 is TGCAGCGTTGATGATCCGGGGGCTCACAATGAGCAGTTCTTC.

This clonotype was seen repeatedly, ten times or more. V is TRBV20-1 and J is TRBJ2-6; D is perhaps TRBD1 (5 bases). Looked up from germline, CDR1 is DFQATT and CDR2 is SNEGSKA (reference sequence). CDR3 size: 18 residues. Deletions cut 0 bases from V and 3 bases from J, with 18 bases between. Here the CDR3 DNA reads TGCAGTGCTAGAGATTGGCGTGCAGGGCGAGGTGGGGCCAACGTCCTGACTTTC. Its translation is CSARDWRAGRGGANVLTF.

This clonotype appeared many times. The CDR3 loop is CASSKVEVRNTEAFF. CDR3 bases: TGTGCCAGCAGCAAAGTCGAGGTTAGGAACACTGAAGCTTTCTTT. The chain has TRBV21-1 and TRBJ1-1. TRBV21-1 is a pseudogene. The CDR3 has 15 amino acids.

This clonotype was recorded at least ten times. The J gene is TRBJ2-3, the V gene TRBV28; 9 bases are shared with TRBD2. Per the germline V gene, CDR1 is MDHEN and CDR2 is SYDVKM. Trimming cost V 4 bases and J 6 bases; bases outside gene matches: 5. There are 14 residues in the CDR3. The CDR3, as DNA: TGTGCCAGCAGTTCTGGGACTAGCCGTGATACGCAGTATTTT. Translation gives CASSSGTSRDTQYF.

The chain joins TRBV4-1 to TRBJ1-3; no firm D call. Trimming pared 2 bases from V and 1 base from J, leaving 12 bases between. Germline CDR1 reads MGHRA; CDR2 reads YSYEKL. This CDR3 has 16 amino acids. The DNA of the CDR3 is TGCGCCAGCAGCCAAAATAAGGCAACGTCTGGAAACACCATATATTTT. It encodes CASSQNKATSGNTIYF.

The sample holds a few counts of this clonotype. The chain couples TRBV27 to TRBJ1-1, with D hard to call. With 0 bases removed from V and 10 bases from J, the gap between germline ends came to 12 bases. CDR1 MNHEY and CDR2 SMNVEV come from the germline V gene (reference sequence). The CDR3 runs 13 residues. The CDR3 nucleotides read TGTGCCAGCAGTTTATCAGGGCCTGTGAGAGCTTTCTTT. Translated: CASSLSGPVRAFF.

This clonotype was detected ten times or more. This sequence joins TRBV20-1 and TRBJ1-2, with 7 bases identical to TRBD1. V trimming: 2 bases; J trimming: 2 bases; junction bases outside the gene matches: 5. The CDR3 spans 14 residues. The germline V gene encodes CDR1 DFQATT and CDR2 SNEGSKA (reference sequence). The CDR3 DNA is TGCAGTGCTAGAATCCAGGGGGGAAACTATGGCTACACCTTC. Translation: CSARIQGGNYGYTF.

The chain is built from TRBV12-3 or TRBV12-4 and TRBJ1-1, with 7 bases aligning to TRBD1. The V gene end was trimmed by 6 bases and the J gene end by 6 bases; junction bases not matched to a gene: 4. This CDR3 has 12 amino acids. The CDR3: CASRIGTAEAFF. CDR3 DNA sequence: TGTGCCAGCAGAATCGGGACAGCTGAAGCTTTCTTT.

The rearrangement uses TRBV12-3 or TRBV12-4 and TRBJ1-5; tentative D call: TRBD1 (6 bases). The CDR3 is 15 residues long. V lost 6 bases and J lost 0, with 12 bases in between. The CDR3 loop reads CASRGGGNSNQPQHF. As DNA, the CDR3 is TGTGCCAGCAGGGGGGGCGGGAATAGCAATCAGCCCCAGCATTTT.

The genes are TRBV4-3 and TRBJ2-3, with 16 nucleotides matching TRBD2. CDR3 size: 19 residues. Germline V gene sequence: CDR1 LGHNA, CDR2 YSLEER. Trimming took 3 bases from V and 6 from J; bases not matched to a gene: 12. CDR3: CASSQSGTSGGAKTDTQYF. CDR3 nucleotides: TGCGCCAGCAGCCAGTCCGGGACTAGCGGGGGGGCCAAGACTGATACGCAGTATTTT.

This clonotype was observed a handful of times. The CDR3 loop reads CASSQEVARGAQPQHF. CDR3 in DNA: TGCGCCAGCAGCCAAGAAGTGGCGAGAGGAGCACAGCCCCAGCATTTT. This chain uses TRBV4-1 with TRBJ1-5; D unclear. The CDR3 spans 16 residues. V gave up 0 bases and J gave up 7 bases, with 16 bases separating them. Germline values: CDR1 MGHRA, CDR2 YSYEKL.

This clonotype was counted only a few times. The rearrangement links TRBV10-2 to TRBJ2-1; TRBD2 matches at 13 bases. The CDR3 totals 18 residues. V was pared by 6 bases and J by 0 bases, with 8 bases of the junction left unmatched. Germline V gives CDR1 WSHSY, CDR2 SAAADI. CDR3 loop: CASRAGLAGDLSYNEQFF. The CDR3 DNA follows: TGCGCCAGCAGGGCTGGACTAGCGGGGGACCTCTCCTACAATGAGCAGTTCTTC.

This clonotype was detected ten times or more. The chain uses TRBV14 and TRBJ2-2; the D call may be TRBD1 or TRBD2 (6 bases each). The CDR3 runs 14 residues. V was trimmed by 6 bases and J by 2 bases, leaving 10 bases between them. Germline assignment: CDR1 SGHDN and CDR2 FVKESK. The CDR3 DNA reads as TGTGCCAGCAGTTGGGGGGCTAACACCGGGGAGCTGTTTTTT. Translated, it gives CASSWGANTGELFF.

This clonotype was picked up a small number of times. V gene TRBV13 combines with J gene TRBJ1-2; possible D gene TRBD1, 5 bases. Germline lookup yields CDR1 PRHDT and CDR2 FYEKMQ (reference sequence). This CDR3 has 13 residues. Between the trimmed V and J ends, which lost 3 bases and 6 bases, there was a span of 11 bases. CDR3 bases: TGTGCCAGCAGCTTGGGCGGGGACCATGGCTACACCTTC. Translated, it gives CASSLGGDHGYTF.

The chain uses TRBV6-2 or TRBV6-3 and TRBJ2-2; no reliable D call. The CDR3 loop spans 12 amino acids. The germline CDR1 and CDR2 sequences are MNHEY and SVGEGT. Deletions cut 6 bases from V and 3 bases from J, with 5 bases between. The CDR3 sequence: CASSPYTGELFF. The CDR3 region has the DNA TGTGCCAGCAGCCCCTACACCGGGGAGCTGTTTTTT.

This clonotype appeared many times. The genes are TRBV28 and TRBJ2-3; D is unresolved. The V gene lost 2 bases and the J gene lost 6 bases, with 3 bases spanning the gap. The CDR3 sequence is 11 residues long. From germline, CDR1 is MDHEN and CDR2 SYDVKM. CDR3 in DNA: TGTGCCAGCAGTTTAAAGGATACGCAGTATTTT. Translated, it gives CASSLKDTQYF.

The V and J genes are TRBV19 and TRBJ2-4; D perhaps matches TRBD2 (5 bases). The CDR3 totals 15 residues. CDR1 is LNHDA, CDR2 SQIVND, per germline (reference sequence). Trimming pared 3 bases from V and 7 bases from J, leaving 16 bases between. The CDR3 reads CASSIEGLSLNIQYF. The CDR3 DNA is TGTGCCAGTAGTATCGAGGGTCTTTCATTGAACATTCAGTACTTC. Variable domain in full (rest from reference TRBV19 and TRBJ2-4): DGGITQSPKYLFRKEGQNVTLSCEQNLNHDAMYWYRQDPGQGLRLIYYSQIVNDFQKGDIAEGYSVSREKKESFPLTVTSAQKNPTAFYLCASSIEGLSLNIQYFGAGTRLSVL.

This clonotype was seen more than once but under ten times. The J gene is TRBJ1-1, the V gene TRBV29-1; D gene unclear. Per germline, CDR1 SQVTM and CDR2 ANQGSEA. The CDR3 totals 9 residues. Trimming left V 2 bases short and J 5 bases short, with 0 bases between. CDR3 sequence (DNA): TGCAGCGTTGAAACTGAAGCTTTCTTT. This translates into CSVETEAFF.

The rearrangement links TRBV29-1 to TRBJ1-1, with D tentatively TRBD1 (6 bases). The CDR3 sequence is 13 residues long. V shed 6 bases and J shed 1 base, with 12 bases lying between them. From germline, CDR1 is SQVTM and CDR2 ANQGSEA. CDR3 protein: CSVLLDRNTEAFF. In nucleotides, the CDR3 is TGCAGCGTCCTGTTGGACAGGAACACTGAAGCTTTCTTT.

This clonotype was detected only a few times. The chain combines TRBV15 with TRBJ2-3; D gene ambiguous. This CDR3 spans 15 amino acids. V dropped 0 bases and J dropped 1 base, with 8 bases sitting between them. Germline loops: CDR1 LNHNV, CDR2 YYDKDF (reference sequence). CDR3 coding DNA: TGTGCCACCAGCAGAGATTACCCTCGCACAGATACGCAGTATTTT. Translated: CATSRDYPRTDTQYF.

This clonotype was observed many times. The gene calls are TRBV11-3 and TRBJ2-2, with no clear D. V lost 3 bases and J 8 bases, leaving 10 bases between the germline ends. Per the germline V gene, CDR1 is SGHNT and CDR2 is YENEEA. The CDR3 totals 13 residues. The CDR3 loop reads CASSLGGDGELFF. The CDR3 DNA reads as TGTGCCAGCAGCTTGGGCGGAGATGGGGAGCTGTTTTTT. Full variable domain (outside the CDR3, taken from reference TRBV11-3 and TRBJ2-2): EAGVVQSPRYKIIEKKQPVAFWCNPISGHNTLYWYLQNLGQGPELLIRYENEEAVDDSQLPKDRFSAERLKGVDSTLKIQPAELGDSAVYLCASSLGGDGELFFGEGSRLTVL.

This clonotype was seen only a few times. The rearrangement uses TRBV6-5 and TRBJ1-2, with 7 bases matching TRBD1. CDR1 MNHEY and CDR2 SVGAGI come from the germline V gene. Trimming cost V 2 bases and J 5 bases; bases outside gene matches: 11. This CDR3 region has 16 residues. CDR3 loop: CASSYKDRPRRYGYTF. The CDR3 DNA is TGTGCCAGCAGTTACAAGGACAGGCCCCGACGGTATGGCTACACCTTC.

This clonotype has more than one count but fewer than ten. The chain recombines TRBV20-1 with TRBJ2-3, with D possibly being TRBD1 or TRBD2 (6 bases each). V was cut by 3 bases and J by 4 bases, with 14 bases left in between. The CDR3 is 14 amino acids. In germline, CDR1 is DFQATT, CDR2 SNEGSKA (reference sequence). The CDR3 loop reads CSASLGGRADTQYF. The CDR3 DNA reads TGCAGTGCTAGTTTGGGGGGCCGGGCAGATACGCAGTATTTT.

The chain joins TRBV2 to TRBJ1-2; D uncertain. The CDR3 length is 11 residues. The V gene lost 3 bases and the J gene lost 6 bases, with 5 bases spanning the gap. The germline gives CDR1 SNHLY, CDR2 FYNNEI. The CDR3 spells CASSEQDGYTF. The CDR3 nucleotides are TGTGCCAGCAGTGAGCAGGATGGCTACACCTTC.

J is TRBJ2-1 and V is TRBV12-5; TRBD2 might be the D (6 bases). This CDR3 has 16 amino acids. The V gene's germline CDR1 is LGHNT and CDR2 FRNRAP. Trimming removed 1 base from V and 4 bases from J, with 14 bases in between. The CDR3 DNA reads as TGTGCTAGTGGTTTGGCTTTAGGCGGGGCTTACAATGAGCAGTTCTTC. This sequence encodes CASGLALGGAYNEQFF. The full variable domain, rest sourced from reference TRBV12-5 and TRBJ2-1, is DARVTQTPRHKVTEMGQEVTMRCQPILGHNTVFWYRQTMMQGLELLAYFRNRAPLDDSGMPKDRFSAEMPDATLATLKIQPSEPRDSAVYFCASGLALGGAYNEQFFGPGTRLTVL.

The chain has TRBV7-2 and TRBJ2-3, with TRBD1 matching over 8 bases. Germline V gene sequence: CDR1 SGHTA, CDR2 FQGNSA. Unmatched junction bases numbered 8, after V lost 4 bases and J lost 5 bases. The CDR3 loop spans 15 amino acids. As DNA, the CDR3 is TGTGCCAGCAGCTCGGGACAGGCGAGGGTAGATACGCAGTATTTT. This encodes CASSSGQARVDTQYF. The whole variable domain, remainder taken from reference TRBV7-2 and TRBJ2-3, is GAGVSQSPSNKVTEKGKDVELRCDPISGHTALYWYRQSLGQGLEFLIYFQGNSAPDKSGLPSDRFSAERTGGSVSTLTIQRTQQEDSAVYLCASSSGQARVDTQYFGPGTRLTVL.

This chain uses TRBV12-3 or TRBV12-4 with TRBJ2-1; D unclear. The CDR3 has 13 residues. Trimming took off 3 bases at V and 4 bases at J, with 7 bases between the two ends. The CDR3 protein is CASSLLGYNEQFF. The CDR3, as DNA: TGTGCCAGCAGTTTGCTGGGGTACAATGAGCAGTTCTTC.

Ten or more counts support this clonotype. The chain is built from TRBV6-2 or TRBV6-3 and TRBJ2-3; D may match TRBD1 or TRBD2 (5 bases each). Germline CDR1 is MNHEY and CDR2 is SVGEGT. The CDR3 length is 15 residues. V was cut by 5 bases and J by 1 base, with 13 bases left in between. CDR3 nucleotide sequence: TGTGCCAGCAGTGAAGACAGCGGCGGCACAGATACGCAGTATTTT. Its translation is CASSEDSGGTDTQYF.

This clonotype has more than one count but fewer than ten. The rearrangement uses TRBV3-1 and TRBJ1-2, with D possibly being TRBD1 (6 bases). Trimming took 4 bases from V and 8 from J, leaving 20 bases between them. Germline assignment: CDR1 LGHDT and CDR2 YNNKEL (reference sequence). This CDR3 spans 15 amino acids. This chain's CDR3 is CASSRSGDFRFGYTF. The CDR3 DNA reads TGTGCCAGCAGCCGATCAGGGGATTTTCGGTTCGGCTACACCTTC.